This entry describes one T cell receptor beta chain. Its antigen is undetermined. TCRdb recomputed calls from the multiplex PCR reads with MiXCR, one row per CDR3 protein. The table lists 200,000 or so distinct CDR3 sequences, around 33% of them singletons, with roughly 4.3% in the top ten. The sample belongs to a study of breast tumors, draining lymph nodes, adjacent tissues. Broader study findings: Data only fit, rather than demonstrated, lymph node origin of most tumor T cells. Luminal-like breast cancer showed significantly greater tumor-nontumor repertoire similarity than basal-like breast cancer did. Compared with lymph nodes, tumors were less diverse; compared with nontumor tissue, more.

Samples came from axillary lymph nodes draining the breast cancer. The sample taken for sequencing was axillary lymph node tissue. The receptor's source is a female donor with breast cancer. Some clones in this sample may be carry-over from other donors' samples.

The CDR3 bases are TGTGCCAGCAGTTTGGGAGGGCGGGCAGGCCCCTCTAGCCCCTACAATGAGCAGTTCTTC. The encoded protein is CASSLGGRAGPSSPYNEQFF. The chain is built from TRBV7-2 and TRBJ2-1, with 7 bases aligning to TRBD2. The CDR3 has 20 residues. Trimming cost V 6 bases and J 2 bases; bases outside gene matches: 22. CDR1 is SGHTA, CDR2 FQGNSA, per germline.